The clone carrying this T cell receptor beta chain showed up many times. Its specificity is unknown. The CDR3 covers 14 residues. V dropped 5 bases and J dropped 1 base, with 11 bases sitting between them. Germline V CDR1 and CDR2: SGHVS, FQNEAQ. The source of the sample is a study of regulatory T cells in long-lasting Graves disease. Broader study findings: Favored usage of TRBV28, TRBJ1-2 and TRBJ2-5 was recorded in persistent disease. In persistent patients, shared public clonotypes (around 2,600) outnumbered those in new patients (approximately 940).

Relying on iRepertoire HTBI primers and Arm-PCR of CDR3 regions, the team built TCR beta libraries. Using its own MiXCR run on the multiplex PCR reads, TCRdb lists one record per CDR3 protein. The sample includes 400,000 to 500,000 distinct CDR3 sequences, around a fifth of them seen just once. Time point noted: persistent/refractory GD, antithyroid drugs over 5 years with positive TRAb. Scientists built the TCR library using RNA that was extracted from PBMCs. This sequence originates from a female donor with Graves disease. Sequences were derived from peripheral blood mononuclear cells (PBMCs), sampled when the disease was refractory, from a patient treated with antithyroid drugs. The chain uses TRBV7-8 and TRBJ2-5; D is perhaps TRBD2 (5 bases). The CDR3 region is CASSPTGSQETQYF. The DNA of the CDR3 is TGTGCCAGCAGCCCTACGGGATCCCAAGAGACCCAGTACTTC.